This T cell receptor beta chain emerged from a study of T cells after posttransplantation cyclophosphamide. General study points: Recipient CMV seropositivity and CMV reactivation strongly tracked TRB clonality. Blood and skin or GI T cell repertoires showed limited TRB overlap.

Profiling relied on immunoSEQ multiplex PCR, and the TCRdb table lists in-frame clones only, not all of them. There are around 35,000 clones in the sample, none observed a single time. This clone has at least ten counts. No antigen is known for it. Peripheral blood was collected from the related graft donor on the marrow donation day. V lost 6 bases and J 2 bases, leaving 11 bases between the germline ends. The CDR3 has 13 residues. This TCR came from a woman between 45 and 60 years old in good health and a related stem cell transplant donor. The source material was PBMCs. This chain joins TRBV12-3 or TRBV12-4 and TRBJ2-7; a possible D gene is TRBD1 (5 bases). This CDR3 reads CASSRDSPYEQYF. The CDR3 nucleotides are TGTGCCAGCAGCCGAGACAGCCCCTACGAGCAGTACTTC.